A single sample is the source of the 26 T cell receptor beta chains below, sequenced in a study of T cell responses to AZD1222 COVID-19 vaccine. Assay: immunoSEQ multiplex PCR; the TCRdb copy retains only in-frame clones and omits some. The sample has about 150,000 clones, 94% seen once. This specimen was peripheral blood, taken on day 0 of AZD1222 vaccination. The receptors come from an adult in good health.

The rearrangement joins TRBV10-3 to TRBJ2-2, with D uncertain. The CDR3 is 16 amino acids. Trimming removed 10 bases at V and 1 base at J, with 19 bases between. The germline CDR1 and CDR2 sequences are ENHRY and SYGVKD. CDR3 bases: TGTGCCACCTATCCCTACGGCAAGCTGAACACCGGGGAGCTGTTTTTT. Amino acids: CATYPYGKLNTGELFF.

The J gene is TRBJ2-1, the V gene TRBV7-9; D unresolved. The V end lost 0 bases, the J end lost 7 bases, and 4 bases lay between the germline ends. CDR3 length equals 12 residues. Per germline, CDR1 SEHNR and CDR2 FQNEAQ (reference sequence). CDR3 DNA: TGTGCCAGCAGCTTAGCCTCAAATGAGCAGTTCTTC. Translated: CASSLASNEQFF.

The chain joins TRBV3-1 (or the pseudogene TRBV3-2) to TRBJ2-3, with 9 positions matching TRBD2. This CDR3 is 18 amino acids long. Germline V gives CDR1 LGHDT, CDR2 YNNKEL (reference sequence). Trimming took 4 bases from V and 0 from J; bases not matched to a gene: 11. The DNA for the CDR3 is TGTGCCAGCAGCCCGACCCTAGCGGGGTTCACTAGCACAGATACGCAGTATTTT. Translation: CASSPTLAGFTSTDTQYF.

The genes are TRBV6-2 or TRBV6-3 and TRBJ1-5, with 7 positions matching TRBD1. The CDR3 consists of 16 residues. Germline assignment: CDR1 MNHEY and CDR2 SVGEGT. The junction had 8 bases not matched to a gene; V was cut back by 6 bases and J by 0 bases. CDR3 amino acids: CASSPPGQLSNQPQHF. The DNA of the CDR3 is TGTGCCAGCAGCCCTCCGGGACAGCTTAGCAATCAGCCCCAGCATTTT.

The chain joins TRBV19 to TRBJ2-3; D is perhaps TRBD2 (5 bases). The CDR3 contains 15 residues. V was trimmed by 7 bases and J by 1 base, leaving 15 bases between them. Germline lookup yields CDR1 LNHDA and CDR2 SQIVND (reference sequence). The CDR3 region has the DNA TGTGCCAGTACCCTATGGTGGGGAGGCACAGATACGCAGTATTTT. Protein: CASTLWWGGTDTQYF. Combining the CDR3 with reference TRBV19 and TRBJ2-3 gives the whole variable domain DGGITQSPKYLFRKEGQNVTLSCEQNLNHDAMYWYRQDPGQGLRLIYYSQIVNDFQKGDIAEGYSVSREKKESFPLTVTSAQKNPTAFYLCASTLWWGGTDTQYFGPGTRLTVL.

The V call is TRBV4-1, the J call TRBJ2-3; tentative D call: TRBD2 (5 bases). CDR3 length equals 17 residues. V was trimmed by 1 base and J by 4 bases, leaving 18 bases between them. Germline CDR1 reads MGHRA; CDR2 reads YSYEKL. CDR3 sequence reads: CASSQAYTGVVADTQYF. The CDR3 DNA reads TGCGCCAGCAGCCAAGCCTATACCGGGGTTGTGGCAGATACGCAGTATTTT.

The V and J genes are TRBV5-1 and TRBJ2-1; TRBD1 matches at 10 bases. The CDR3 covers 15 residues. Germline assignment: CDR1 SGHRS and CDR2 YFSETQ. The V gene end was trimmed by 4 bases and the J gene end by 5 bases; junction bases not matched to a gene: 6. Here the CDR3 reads CASSRGQGVDNEQFF. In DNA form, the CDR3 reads TGCGCCAGCAGCCGAGGACAGGGGGTGGACAATGAGCAGTTCTTC.

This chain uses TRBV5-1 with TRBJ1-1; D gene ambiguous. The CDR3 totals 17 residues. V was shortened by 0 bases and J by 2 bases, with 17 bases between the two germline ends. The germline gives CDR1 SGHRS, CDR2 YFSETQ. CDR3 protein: CASSLGGFAGENTEAFF. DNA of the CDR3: TGCGCCAGCAGCTTGGGAGGGTTCGCAGGCGAAAACACTGAAGCTTTCTTT.

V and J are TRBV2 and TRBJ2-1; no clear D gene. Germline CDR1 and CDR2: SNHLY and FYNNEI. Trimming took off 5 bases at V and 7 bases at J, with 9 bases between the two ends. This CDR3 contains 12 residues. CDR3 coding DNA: TGTGCCAGCAGTCCCTTGAGGAATGAGCAGTTCTTC. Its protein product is CASSPLRNEQFF.

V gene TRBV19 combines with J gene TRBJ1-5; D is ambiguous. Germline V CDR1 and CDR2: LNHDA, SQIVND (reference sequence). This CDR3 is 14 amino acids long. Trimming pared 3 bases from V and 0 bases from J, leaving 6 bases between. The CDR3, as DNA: TGTGCCAGTAGTATTGCCAGTAGCAATCAGCCCCAGCATTTT. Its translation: CASSIASSNQPQHF.

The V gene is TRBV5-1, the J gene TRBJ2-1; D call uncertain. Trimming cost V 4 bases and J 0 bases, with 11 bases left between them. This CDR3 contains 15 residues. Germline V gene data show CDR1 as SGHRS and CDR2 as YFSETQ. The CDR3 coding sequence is TGCGCCAGCAGCCCCGACGGAAGCTCCTACAATGAGCAGTTCTTC. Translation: CASSPDGSSYNEQFF.

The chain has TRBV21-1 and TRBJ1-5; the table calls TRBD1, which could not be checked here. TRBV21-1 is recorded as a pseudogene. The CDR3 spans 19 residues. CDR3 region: CASSKETGTGEDSNQPQHF. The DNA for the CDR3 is TGTGCCAGCAGCAAAGAGACCGGGACAGGGGAGGATAGCAATCAGCCCCAGCATTTT.

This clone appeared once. For the CDR3, the DNA is TGTGCCAGCACCGTACTAGCGGCCTACAATGAGCAGTTCTTC. Translation gives CASTVLAAYNEQFF. V is TRBV2 and J is TRBJ2-1, with 8 bases matching TRBD2. The CDR3 contains 14 residues. Germline V gene sequence: CDR1 SNHLY, CDR2 FYNNEI. V shed 7 bases and J 2 bases; nucleotides not matched to a gene: 4.

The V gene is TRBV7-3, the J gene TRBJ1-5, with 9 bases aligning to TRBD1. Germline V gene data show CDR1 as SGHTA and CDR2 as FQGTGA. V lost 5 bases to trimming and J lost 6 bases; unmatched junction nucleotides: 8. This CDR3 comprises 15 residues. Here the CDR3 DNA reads TGTGCCAGCAGCGCCCGAACAGGGGGCGGTCAGCCCCAGCATTTT. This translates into CASSARTGGGQPQHF.

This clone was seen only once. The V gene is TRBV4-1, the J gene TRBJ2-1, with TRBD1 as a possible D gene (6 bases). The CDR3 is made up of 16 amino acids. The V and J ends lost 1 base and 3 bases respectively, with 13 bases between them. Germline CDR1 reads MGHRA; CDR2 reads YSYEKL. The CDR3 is CASSQVGGRGYNEQFF. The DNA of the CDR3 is TGCGCCAGCAGCCAAGTTGGGGGCCGAGGCTACAATGAGCAGTTCTTC.

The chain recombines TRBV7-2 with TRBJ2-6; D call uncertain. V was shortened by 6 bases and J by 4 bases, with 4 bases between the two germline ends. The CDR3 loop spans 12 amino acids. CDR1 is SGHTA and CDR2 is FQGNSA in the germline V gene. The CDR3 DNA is TGTGCCAGCAGGGCCGGGGCCAACGTCCTGACTTTC. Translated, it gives CASRAGANVLTF.

This CDR3 reads CASSLAEGGGFYNEQFF. CDR3 nucleotides: TGTGCCAGCAGCTTAGCGGAGGGAGGGGGCTTCTACAATGAGCAGTTCTTC. This chain uses TRBV7-9 with TRBJ2-1; the D gene could be TRBD1 or TRBD2 (7 bases each). The V end was cut by 0 bases, the J end by 3 bases, with 15 bases between. This CDR3 is 17 amino acids long. The V gene's germline CDR1 is SEHNR and CDR2 FQNEAQ (reference sequence).

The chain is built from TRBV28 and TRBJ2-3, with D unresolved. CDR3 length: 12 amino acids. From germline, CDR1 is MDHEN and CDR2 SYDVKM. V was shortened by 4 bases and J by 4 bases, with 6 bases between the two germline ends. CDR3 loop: CASSSQPDTQYF. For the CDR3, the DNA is TGTGCCAGCAGTTCACAGCCAGATACGCAGTATTTT.

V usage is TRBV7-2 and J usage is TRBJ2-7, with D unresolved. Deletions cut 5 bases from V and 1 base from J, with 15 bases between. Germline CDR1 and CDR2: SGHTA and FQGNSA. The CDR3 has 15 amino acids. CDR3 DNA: TGTGCCAGCAGCCACGGACCAACCCCGTCCTACGAGCAGTACGTC. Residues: CASSHGPTPSYEQYV.

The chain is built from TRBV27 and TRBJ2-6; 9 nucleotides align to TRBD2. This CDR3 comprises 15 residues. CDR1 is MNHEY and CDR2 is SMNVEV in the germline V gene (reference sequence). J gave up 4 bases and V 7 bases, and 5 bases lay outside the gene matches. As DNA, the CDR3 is TGTGCCAGCACCTCTAGCGGGGTCGGGGCCAACGTCCTGACTTTC. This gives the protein CASTSSGVGANVLTF.

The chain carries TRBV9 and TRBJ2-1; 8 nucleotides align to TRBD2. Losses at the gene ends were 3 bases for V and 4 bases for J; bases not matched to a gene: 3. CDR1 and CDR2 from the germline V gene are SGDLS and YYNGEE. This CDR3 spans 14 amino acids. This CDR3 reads CASSEAGVYNEQFF. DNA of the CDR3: TGTGCCAGCAGCGAAGCGGGAGTTTACAATGAGCAGTTCTTC.

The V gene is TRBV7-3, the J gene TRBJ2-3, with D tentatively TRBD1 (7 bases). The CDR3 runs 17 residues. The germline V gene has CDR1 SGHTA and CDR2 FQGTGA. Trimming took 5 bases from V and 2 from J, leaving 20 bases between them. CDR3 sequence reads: CASSPNLQGTATDTQYF. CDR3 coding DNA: TGTGCCAGCAGCCCTAATTTACAGGGGACTGCCACAGATACGCAGTATTTT.

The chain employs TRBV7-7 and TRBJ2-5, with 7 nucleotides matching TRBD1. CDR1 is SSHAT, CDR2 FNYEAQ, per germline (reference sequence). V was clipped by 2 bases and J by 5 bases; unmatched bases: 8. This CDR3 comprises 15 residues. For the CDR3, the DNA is TGTGCCAGCAGCTTAAATTTGGGGACAGAGGAGACCCAGTACTTC. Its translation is CASSLNLGTEETQYF.

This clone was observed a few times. The CDR3 protein is CASSQFLGLQNTGELFF. The DNA for the CDR3 is TGTGCCAGCAGCCAATTTCTGGGACTGCAGAACACCGGGGAGCTGTTTTTT. The chain couples TRBV3-1 (or the pseudogene TRBV3-2) to TRBJ2-2; possible D gene TRBD2, 6 bases. CDR3 length: 17 amino acids. V gave up 2 bases and J gave up 1 base, with 14 bases separating them. Germline-derived CDR1 and CDR2 are LGHDT and YNNKEL (reference sequence).

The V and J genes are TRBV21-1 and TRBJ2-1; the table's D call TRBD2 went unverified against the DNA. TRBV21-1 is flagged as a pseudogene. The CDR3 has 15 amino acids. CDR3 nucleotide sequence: TGTGCCAGCAGCAATTACGGGAGACCCTACAATGAGCAGTTCTTC. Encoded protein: CASSNYGRPYNEQFF.

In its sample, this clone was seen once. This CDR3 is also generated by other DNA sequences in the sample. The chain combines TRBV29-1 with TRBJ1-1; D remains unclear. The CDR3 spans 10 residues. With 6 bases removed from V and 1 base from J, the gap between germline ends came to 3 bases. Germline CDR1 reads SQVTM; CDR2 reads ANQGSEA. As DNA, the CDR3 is TGCAGCGTCTCGAACACTGAAGCTTTCTTT. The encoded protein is CSVSNTEAFF.